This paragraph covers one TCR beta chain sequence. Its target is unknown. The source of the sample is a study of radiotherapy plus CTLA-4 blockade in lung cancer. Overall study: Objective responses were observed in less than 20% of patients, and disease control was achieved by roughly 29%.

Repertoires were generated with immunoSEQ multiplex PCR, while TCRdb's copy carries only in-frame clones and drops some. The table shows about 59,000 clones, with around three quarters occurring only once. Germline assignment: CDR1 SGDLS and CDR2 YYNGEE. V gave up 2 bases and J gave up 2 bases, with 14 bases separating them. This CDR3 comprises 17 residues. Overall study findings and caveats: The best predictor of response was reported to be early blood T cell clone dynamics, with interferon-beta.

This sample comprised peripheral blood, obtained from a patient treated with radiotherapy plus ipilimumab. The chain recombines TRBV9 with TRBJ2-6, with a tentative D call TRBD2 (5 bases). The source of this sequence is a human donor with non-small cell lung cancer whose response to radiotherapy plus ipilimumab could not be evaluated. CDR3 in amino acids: CASSVGSGSPGANVLTF. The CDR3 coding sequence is TGTGCCAGCAGCGTTGGATCGGGAAGTCCTGGGGCCAACGTCCTGACTTTC.